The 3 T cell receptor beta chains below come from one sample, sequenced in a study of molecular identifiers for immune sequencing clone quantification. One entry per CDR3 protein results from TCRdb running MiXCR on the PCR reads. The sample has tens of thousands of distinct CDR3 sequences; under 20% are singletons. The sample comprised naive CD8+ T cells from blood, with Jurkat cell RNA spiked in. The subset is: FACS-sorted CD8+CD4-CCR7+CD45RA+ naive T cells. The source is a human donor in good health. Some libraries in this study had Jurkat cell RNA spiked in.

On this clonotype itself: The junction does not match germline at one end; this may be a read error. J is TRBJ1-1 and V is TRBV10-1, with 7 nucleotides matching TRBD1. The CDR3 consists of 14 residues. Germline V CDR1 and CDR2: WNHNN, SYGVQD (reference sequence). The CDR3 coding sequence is TGTGCCAGCAGTGGGGACAGAACAAACACAGAAGTCTTCTTT. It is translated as CASSGDRTNTEVFF.

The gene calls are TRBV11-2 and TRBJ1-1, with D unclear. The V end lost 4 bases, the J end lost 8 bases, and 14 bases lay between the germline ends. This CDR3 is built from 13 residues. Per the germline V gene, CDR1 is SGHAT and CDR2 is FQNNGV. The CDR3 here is CASSSGWEIEAFF. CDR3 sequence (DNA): TGTGCCAGCAGCTCGGGATGGGAAATCGAAGCTTTCTTT. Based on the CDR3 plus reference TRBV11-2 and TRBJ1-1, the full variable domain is EAGVAQSPRYKIIEKRQSVAFWCNPISGHATLYWYQQILGQGPKLLIQFQNNGVVDDSQLPKDRFSAERLKGVDSTLKIQPAKLEDSAVYLCASSSGWEIEAFFGQGTRLTVV.

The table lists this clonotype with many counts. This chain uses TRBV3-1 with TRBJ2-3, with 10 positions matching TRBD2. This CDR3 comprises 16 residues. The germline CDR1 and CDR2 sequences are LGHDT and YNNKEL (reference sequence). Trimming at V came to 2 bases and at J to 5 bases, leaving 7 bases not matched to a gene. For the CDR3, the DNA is TGTGCCAGCAGCCAAATTTTAGCGGGAGGAGTAGATACGCAGTATTTT. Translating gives CASSQILAGGVDTQYF.